The clone carrying this TCR beta chain was detected many times. TCRdb keeps only in-frame clones here, not all; method: immunoSEQ multiplex PCR. The sample records some 44,000 clones, 80% being singletons. V gave up 4 bases and J gave up 3 bases; unmatched junction bases: 5. This CDR3 comprises 15 residues. CDR1 and CDR2 from the germline V gene are MNHEY and SVGAGI. The sample comes from a study of PD-L1 blockade in urothelial cancer. Study-level background: Men with urothelial cancer arising in the bladder made up about 85% of the roughly 30 patients. Reported median T cell count for blood samples was about 150,000. Samples came from 3 weeks, at the second dose, and 6 weeks into treatment.

Time point given: pretreatment peripheral blood. V and J are TRBV6-5 and TRBJ2-7; 11 bases are shared with TRBD1. The sample in question was PBMCs, obtained around atezolizumab (anti-PD-L1) treatment. This clonotype was obtained from a man aged 55-75 years with urothelial cancer. The DNA of the CDR3 is TGTGCCAGCAGTTCCAGGGACAGGGGGAACTACGAGCAGTACTTC. As protein: CASSSRDRGNYEQYF.